Listed below are T cell receptor beta chains from one sample, sequenced in a study of blood T cell repertoires in COVID-19. Sequenced by immunoSEQ multiplex PCR; TCRdb stores in-frame clones only, minus some. The table includes 150,000 to 200,000 clones, over 75% detected once. Sequencing input: PBMCs or T cells enriched from blood (not recorded which). The receptors shown here come from a woman aged 40 to 50 with acute COVID-19. Both conserved end residues are part of each CDR3. The D gene is left open where the match is weak. Some rows have no size entry. The others give once, few or many, or a class for an expanded clone.

>NA|TRBD1|TRBJ2-5|TRBV5-1
CASSSVPQGAQETQYF
TGCGCCAGCAGCTCTGTACCACAGGGGGCGCAAGAGACCCAGTACTTC
>once|TRBD2|TRBJ2-7|TRBV3-1/TRBV3-2
CASSQGLAGAPRYEQYF
TGTGCCAGCAGCCAGGGACTAGCGGGAGCCCCCCGCTACGAGCAGTACTTC
>many|TRBD2|TRBJ2-1|TRBV24-1
CATSGLAGFNEQFF
TGTGCCACCAGTGGTCTAGCGGGATTTAATGAGCAGTTCTTC
>NA|TRBD2|TRBJ2-6|TRBV6-4
CASSDTSGTGANVLTF
TGTGCCAGCAGTGACACTAGCGGGACTGGGGCCAACGTCCTGACTTTC
>NA|NA|TRBJ1-2|TRBV2
CASSVGTYGYTF
TGTGCCAGCAGTGTGGGGACTTATGGCTACACCTTC
>many|TRBD2|TRBJ2-2|TRBV25-1
CASRRAGDTGELFF
TGTGCCAGCAGGCGAGCGGGAGACACCGGGGAGCTGTTTTTT
>NA|TRBD1|TRBJ2-7|TRBV4-2
CASSYWEQGVSEQYF
TGTGCCAGCAGTTATTGGGAACAGGGGGTAAGCGAGCAGTACTTC
>NA|NA|TRBJ1-2|TRBV24-1
CATSDSVGHNYGYTF
TGTGCCACCAGTGATTCGGTTGGACATAACTATGGCTACACCTTC
>NA|NA|TRBJ2-1|TRBV14
CASSQVWAIQFF
TGTGCCAGCAGCCAAGTCTGGGCTATACAGTTCTTC
>NA|TRBD2|TRBJ2-1|TRBV5-4
CASSPGTSGYNEQFF
TGTGCCAGCAGCCCCGGGACTAGCGGTTACAATGAGCAGTTCTTC
>NA|NA|TRBJ2-1|TRBV18
CASSPSGTGYNEQFF
TGTGCCAGCTCACCTAGCGGAACCGGCTACAATGAGCAGTTCTTC